Listed below are T cell receptor beta chains from one sample, sequenced in a study of blood T cell repertoires in COVID-19. Measured with immunoSEQ multiplex PCR; TCRdb has only the in-frame clones, and not every one. Among 450,000 to 500,000 clones listed, approximately 91% were seen once. The sequencing input was PBMCs or T cells enriched from blood (not recorded which). These receptors were collected from a woman between 55 and 75 years old who had recovered from COVID-19. CDR3s include the opening cysteine and the closing phenylalanine or tryptophan. Each record gives: V gene, clone size, D gene, J gene, CDR3 DNA, CDR3 protein. A D gene is named only where the DNA matches it firmly. The size field is filled for only some rows; it gives once, few, many or a size class.

V gene: TRBV27
clone size: NA
D gene: TRBD1
J gene: TRBJ1-5
CDR3 DNA: TGTGCCAGCAGCCCCGGGACAGTTAGGGGTAGCAATCAGCCCCAGCATTTT
CDR3 protein: CASSPGTVRGSNQPQHF

V gene: TRBV5-1
clone size: NA
D gene: TRBD1
J gene: TRBJ1-2
CDR3 DNA: TGCGCCAGCAGCGCCTCTACAGGGGTTGGAGGCTACACCTTC
CDR3 protein: CASSASTGVGGYTF

V gene: TRBV30
clone size: NA
D gene: NA
J gene: TRBJ1-1
CDR3 DNA: TGTGCCTGGAGTTCCCAGGGGTACACTGAAGCTTTCTTT
CDR3 protein: CAWSSQGYTEAFF

V gene: TRBV2
clone size: NA
D gene: NA
J gene: TRBJ2-7
CDR3 DNA: TGTGCCAGCAGTGATCGTCCGGGTTTAGCCGAGCAGTACTTC
CDR3 protein: CASSDRPGLAEQYF

V gene: TRBV11-2
clone size: NA
D gene: TRBD1
J gene: TRBJ1-2
CDR3 DNA: TGTGCCAGCAGCGCGTCAGGGGGGTATGGCTACACCTTC
CDR3 protein: CASSASGGYGYTF

V gene: TRBV4-1
clone size: once
D gene: NA
J gene: TRBJ2-1
CDR3 DNA: TGCGCCAGCAGCCAAGGCAGGGTCAATGAGCAGTTCTTC
CDR3 protein: CASSQGRVNEQFF

V gene: TRBV14
clone size: NA
D gene: NA
J gene: TRBJ2-3
CDR3 DNA: TGTGCCAGCAGCCAAGACGATGGTAGAGGCACAGATACGCAGTATTTT
CDR3 protein: CASSQDDGRGTDTQYF

V gene: TRBV6-5
clone size: NA
D gene: TRBD2
J gene: TRBJ2-3
CDR3 DNA: TGTGCCAGCAGTTTCTACGGGGGGGAAAGCACAGATACGCAGTATTTT
CDR3 protein: CASSFYGGESTDTQYF

V gene: TRBV7-8
clone size: few
D gene: TRBD1
J gene: TRBJ1-5
CDR3 DNA: TGTGCCAGCAGCTCCCAGGGGGCTGGTAGCAATCAGCCCCAGCATTTT
CDR3 protein: CASSSQGAGSNQPQHF

V gene: TRBV6-6
clone size: NA
D gene: TRBD1
J gene: TRBJ1-2
CDR3 DNA: TGTGCCAGCAGTTACTCGGACAGGGGTGGCTACACCTTC
CDR3 protein: CASSYSDRGGYTF

V gene: TRBV7-9
clone size: NA
D gene: NA
J gene: TRBJ2-1
CDR3 DNA: TGTGCCAGCAGCGGGCGAAAAGGGGGATTGGTCTACAATGAGCAGTTCTTC
CDR3 protein: CASSGRKGGLVYNEQFF

V gene: TRBV5-4
clone size: NA
D gene: NA
J gene: TRBJ2-5
CDR3 DNA: TGTGCCAGCAGCCCGCGGGGTGAAGAGACCCAGTACTTC
CDR3 protein: CASSPRGEETQYF

V gene: TRBV29-1
clone size: NA
D gene: TRBD1
J gene: TRBJ1-1
CDR3 DNA: TGCAGCGTTGCCGGGGACAGGAACACTGAAGCTTTCTTT
CDR3 protein: CSVAGDRNTEAFF

V gene: TRBV30
clone size: NA
D gene: NA
J gene: TRBJ1-2
CDR3 DNA: TGTGCCTGGGAAACAGGGCTTGGCTACACCTTC
CDR3 protein: CAWETGLGYTF

V gene: TRBV5-1
clone size: NA
D gene: NA
J gene: TRBJ1-4
CDR3 DNA: TGCGCCAGCAGCTATAATGGAGCAACTAATGAAAAACTGTTTTTT
CDR3 protein: CASSYNGATNEKLFF

V gene: TRBV3-1/TRBV3-2
clone size: NA
D gene: TRBD1
J gene: TRBJ1-1
CDR3 DNA: TGTGCCAGCAGCCGCCGACAGGGGGTAGCGACTGAAGCTTTCTTT
CDR3 protein: CASSRRQGVATEAFF

V gene: TRBV7-8
clone size: few
D gene: NA
J gene: TRBJ1-5
CDR3 DNA: TGTGCCAGCAGCTTAGAAGAGACGACATATAGCAATCAGCCCCAGCATTTT
CDR3 protein: CASSLEETTYSNQPQHF

V gene: TRBV5-6
clone size: NA
D gene: NA
J gene: TRBJ1-2
CDR3 DNA: TGTGCCAGCAGCTTGGCCGACAGAGGCTACACCTTC
CDR3 protein: CASSLADRGYTF

V gene: TRBV2
clone size: NA
D gene: TRBD1
J gene: TRBJ1-5
CDR3 DNA: TGTGCCAGCAGTGCCTCACAGGGGTCTTGGGGATTGAATCAGCCCCAGCATTTT
CDR3 protein: CASSASQGSWGLNQPQHF

V gene: TRBV4-1
clone size: NA
D gene: TRBD1
J gene: TRBJ2-7
CDR3 DNA: TGCGCCAGCAGCCAAGAGGGGACAGCTATCTACGAGCAGTACTTC
CDR3 protein: CASSQEGTAIYEQYF

V gene: TRBV5-1
clone size: NA
D gene: TRBD1
J gene: TRBJ1-5
CDR3 DNA: TGCGCCAGCAGCTTGACAGGGGGCGATCAGCCCCAGCATTTT
CDR3 protein: CASSLTGGDQPQHF

V gene: TRBV24-1
clone size: NA
D gene: NA
J gene: TRBJ2-2
CDR3 DNA: TGTGCCACCAGAGGGGGTCCCGGGGAGCTGTTTTTT
CDR3 protein: CATRGGPGELFF

V gene: TRBV19
clone size: NA
D gene: TRBD1
J gene: TRBJ2-3
CDR3 DNA: TGTGCCAGTAGTACCGGGACAGGCGACACAGATACGCAGTATTTT
CDR3 protein: CASSTGTGDTDTQYF

V gene: TRBV27
clone size: NA
D gene: NA
J gene: TRBJ1-6
CDR3 DNA: TGTGCCACCCAGGGTGGAAATTCACCCCTCCACTTT
CDR3 protein: CATQGGNSPLHF

V gene: TRBV19
clone size: NA
D gene: NA
J gene: TRBJ1-3
CDR3 DNA: TGTGCCAGTATAAACTCTGGAAACACCATATATTTT
CDR3 protein: CASINSGNTIYF

V gene: TRBV4-1
clone size: NA
D gene: TRBD1
J gene: TRBJ2-5
CDR3 DNA: TGCGCCAGCAGCCGCCTCCCCTTTGGCCAGGGGGATGGAGAGACCCAGTACTTC
CDR3 protein: CASSRLPFGQGDGETQYF

V gene: TRBV4-1
clone size: NA
D gene: NA
J gene: TRBJ1-5
CDR3 DNA: TGCGCCAGCAGCCACGAGGAAGGTAGCAATCAGCCCCAGCATTTT
CDR3 protein: CASSHEEGSNQPQHF

V gene: TRBV19
clone size: NA
D gene: NA
J gene: TRBJ2-2
CDR3 DNA: TGTGCCAGTAGTCCAGGCGGGGCCGGGGAGCTGTTTTTT
CDR3 protein: CASSPGGAGELFF

V gene: TRBV11-3
clone size: NA
D gene: NA
J gene: TRBJ2-4
CDR3 DNA: TGTGCCAGCAGCTTAGATCAGGGTAGCATTCAGTACTTC
CDR3 protein: CASSLDQGSIQYF